The table lists the clone carrying this T cell receptor beta chain with a few counts. The antigen remains undetermined. MiXCR, applied by TCRdb to the 5' RACE reads, yields one record per CDR3 protein. Of about 280,000 distinct CDR3 sequences listed, 7.5% to 9.5% were seen once; the top ten hold approximately 23%. The source of the sample is a study of T-cell memory formation after mild COVID-19. Study-wide points: CD4+ contracting clones were found mainly in CM and EM, and CD8+ ones in EMRA.

Germline CDR1 LGHNA, CDR2 YSLEER. V was trimmed by 1 base and J by 3 bases, leaving 12 bases between them. The CDR3 has 15 residues. Material for sequencing was PBMCs or a T cell subset sorted from them (not recorded which). This TCR derives from a young man who had mild COVID-19 (a few samples of this study predate the infection). Cell type and time point are not known. The chain has TRBV4-3 and TRBJ1-1; D perhaps matches TRBD1 (5 bases). In nucleotides, the CDR3 is TGCGCCAGCAGCCAAGTAGTGTCGGGGGACACTGAAGCTTTCTTT. It is translated as CASSQVVSGDTEAFF.